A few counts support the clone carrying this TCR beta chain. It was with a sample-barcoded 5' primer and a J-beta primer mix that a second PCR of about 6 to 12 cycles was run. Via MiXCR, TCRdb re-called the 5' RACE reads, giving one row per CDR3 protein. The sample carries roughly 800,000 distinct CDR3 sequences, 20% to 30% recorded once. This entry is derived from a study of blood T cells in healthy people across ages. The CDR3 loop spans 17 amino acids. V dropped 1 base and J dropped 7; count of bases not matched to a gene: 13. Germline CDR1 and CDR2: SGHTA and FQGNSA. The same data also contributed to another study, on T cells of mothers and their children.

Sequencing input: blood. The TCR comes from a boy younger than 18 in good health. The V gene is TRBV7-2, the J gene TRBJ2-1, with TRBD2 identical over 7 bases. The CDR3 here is CASSLGFGAGVPNEQFF. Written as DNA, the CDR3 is TGTGCCAGCAGCTTAGGTTTTGGGGCGGGAGTTCCTAATGAGCAGTTCTTC.